Below, one TCR beta chain is given with its context. There is no known antigen for this receptor. No clone much larger than this one lies a single base away; base qualities are absent. Ends trimmed: V by 4 bases, J by 2 bases; bases unmatched to a gene: 8. As encoded in the germline V gene, CDR1 is KGHDR while CDR2 is SFDVKD. Measured from the cysteine to the phenylalanine, the CDR3 is 19 residues long. Just CDR3 DNA is preserved here, 57 bases in frame from base 1. The immunoSEQ Assay was used to sequence TCRbeta CDR3 regions. After extraction, genomic DNA underwent amplification by bias-controlled multiplex PCR, followed by high-throughput sequencing. Turning to the authors' computational methods: To quantify the absolute abundance of each unique TCRbeta CDR3 region, sequences were collapsed and filtered. T cell fraction was estimated by normalization of TCRbeta template counts to usable DNA, with usable DNA being measured through amplification of reference genes present in all nucleated cells. Repertoire TCRs were annotated as SARS-CoV-2-specific when V gene, CDR3 amino acid sequence and J gene were exactly matched to a known reactive TCR set. The reference SARS-CoV-2 TCR set was derived from MIRA and filtered for enrichment in COVID-19-positive ImmuneCODE repertoires, a step that removed public or cross-reactive TCRs. Drawing on the MIRA antigens, annotated TCRs were analysed further at the level of specific ORF or position within ORF. Breadth was defined as annotated unique rearrangements over total unique productive rearrangements; depth was the summed frequency of those rearrangements. Two-sided Wilcoxon rank-sum tests were used to compare TCR breadth between groups. TCRdb took this table from immuneACCESS and kept in-frame rearrangements with V and J called. Such tables lack part of the clones; where checked against another copy, unresolved V genes explain under half of the gap, and the rest is unexplained. The DNA gave D and trimming, while V, J and clone size come from that table. The sample table records a few hundred thousand clones; 75% to 95% of these occur just once. The biggest ten clones account for less than 15% of the sample.

Explained via the paper, the treatment or condition label denotes: some 19 received Ad26.COV2.S at low or high dose, single or two shots; about 5 received placebo; per-sample allocation not given. For vaccine and placebo recipients, repertoires were sequenced using samples collected on day 63 after the first injection. In Cohort 1b, fewer than 30 adults aged 18-55 years were enrolled at a single site in Boston, USA, between 29 July and 7 August 2020. Ad26.COV2.S was a replication-incompetent adenovirus type 26 vector that expressed a prefusion-stabilized SARS-CoV-2 spike protein derived from the original Wuhan strain. This sample is part of a study of Ad26.COV2.S vaccination and SARS-CoV-2 variants (dated by TCRdb to 2020 to 2023). Context from the whole study: Donors in the vaccine arm were drawn from COV1001, a multicentre, randomized, double-blind, placebo-controlled phase I-IIa trial testing Ad26.COV2.S in healthy adults. Trial participants were randomized into five groups of five: low-dose or high-dose Ad26.COV2.S given once or twice, or placebo on both occasions. Ad26.COV2.S was given intramuscularly at 5x10^10 or 1x10^11 viral particles, as a single shot or as two shots 56 days apart. The TCR-sequenced set comprised around 30 samples: some 19 Ad26.COV2.S vaccine recipients, 5 placebo recipients and 8 SARS-CoV-2 convalescent individuals. Investigators remained blinded to trial group allocation during experiments and outcome assessment. The specificity and breadth of SARS-CoV-2-reactive T cell receptors after Ad26.COV2.S vaccination were assessed by TCRbeta repertoire sequencing. Findings and caveats that apply to the study as a whole: Vaccine and placebo recipients had comparable non-spike TCR breadth, which fits with the vaccine containing only spike. The authors noted that total T cell responses may have been underestimated by the TCR breadth and depth analyses. Spike-specific TCR breadth was higher in Ad26.COV2.S recipients than in placebo recipients (P = 0.0014). Substantial breadth of spike-specific CD8+ and CD4+ T cell responses was reported after vaccination. Comparing responses between vaccine doses or regimens was not something the study was powered to do.

This chain is built from TRBV24-1 and TRBJ2-1; 15 of the junction bases match TRBD2. The receptor comes from a person aged 18 to 59 who received the Ad26.COV2.S COVID-19 vaccine or a placebo. The sequences come from peripheral blood, collected in a trial of Ad26.COV2.S vaccine versus placebo. DNA sequence: TGTGCCACCAGTGAGGGGACTAGCGGGAGGCTCGTAGCCTACAATGAGCAGTTCTTC. Its translation is CATSEGTSGRLVAYNEQFF.